The 23 T cell receptor beta chains below come from one sample, sequenced in a study of OX40 agonist ivuxolimab in advanced cancers. Sequencing used immunoSEQ multiplex PCR; TCRdb keeps in-frame clones, though not all of them. The sample lists 76,000 or so clones, around 85% seen once, with about 0.6% in the top ten. The specimen was CD4+ or CD8+ T cells sorted from blood, collected in a trial of the OX40 agonist ivuxolimab. The receptor set was obtained from an adult with an advanced solid tumor such as melanoma, head and neck, liver or kidney cancer.

The chain employs TRBV5-8 and TRBJ2-3; 8 bases are a match to TRBD1. V dropped 3 bases and J dropped 4; count of bases not matched to a gene: 4. This CDR3 comprises 14 residues. The germline gives CDR1 SGHTS, CDR2 YDEGEE. CDR3 in amino acids: CASSSGQGADTQYF. The CDR3 DNA reads as TGTGCCAGCAGCTCCGGACAGGGAGCAGATACGCAGTATTTT.

V and J are TRBV6-6 and TRBJ1-4; no firm D call. CDR3 size: 15 residues. V shed 3 bases and J shed 5 bases, with 13 bases lying between them. The V gene's germline CDR1 is MNHNY and CDR2 SVGAGI (reference sequence). The CDR3 sequence: CASSYQQNRNEKLFF. CDR3 bases: TGTGCCAGCAGTTATCAGCAAAACCGGAATGAAAAACTGTTTTTT.

This clone was detected a few times. The chain combines TRBV7-2 with TRBJ1-1, with 7 positions matching TRBD1. The V segment lost 6 bases and the J segment 4 bases; nucleotides outside the gene matches: 11. CDR1 is SGHTA and CDR2 is FQGNSA in the germline V gene. CDR3 length: 15 amino acids. CDR3 sequence (DNA): TGTGCCAGCAGATTGAGACAGGGTGCTGGCACTGAAGCTTTCTTT. Protein sequence: CASRLRQGAGTEAFF.

In this sample, this clone turned up a few times. The chain carries TRBV7-2 and TRBJ1-6, with D unclear. Looked up from germline, CDR1 is SGHTA and CDR2 is FQGNSA. V lost 2 bases to trimming and J lost 10 bases, with 9 bases between them. The CDR3 has 13 residues. The CDR3 DNA reads as TGTGCCAGCAGCTTAAGCATGAACTCACCCCTCCACTTT. Amino acid sequence: CASSLSMNSPLHF. The whole variable domain, remainder taken from reference TRBV7-2 and TRBJ1-6, is GAGVSQSPSNKVTEKGKDVELRCDPISGHTALYWYRQSLGQGLEFLIYFQGNSAPDKSGLPSDRFSAERTGGSVSTLTIQRTQQEDSAVYLCASSLSMNSPLHFGNGTRLTVT.

This clone was recorded only once. The V gene is TRBV19, the J gene TRBJ2-5, with D tentatively TRBD1 or TRBD2 (5 bases each). In germline, CDR1 is LNHDA, CDR2 SQIVND (reference sequence). Trimming cost V 6 bases and J 5 bases, with 16 bases left between them. CDR3 length: 14 amino acids. The CDR3 coding sequence is TGTGCCAGTAGAACGGGACCGGGAATTGAGACCCAGTACTTC. Protein sequence: CASRTGPGIETQYF.

The J gene is TRBJ1-3, the V gene TRBV4-1; D ambiguous. Germline CDR1 MGHRA, CDR2 YSYEKL. V was shortened by 5 bases and J by 0 bases, with 17 bases between the two germline ends. This CDR3 has 17 amino acids. Here the CDR3 reads CASSEGYSAGSGNTIYF. For the CDR3, the DNA is TGCGCCAGCAGCGAAGGGTACTCGGCGGGCTCTGGAAACACCATATATTTT.

This chain uses TRBV5-1 with TRBJ1-5; D perhaps matches TRBD1 (5 bases). V was shortened by 0 bases and J by 6 bases, with 10 bases between the two germline ends. Germline V gene data show CDR1 as SGHRS and CDR2 as YFSETQ. The CDR3 is 14 residues long. CDR3 protein: CASSLAGAGQPQHF. The CDR3 region has the DNA TGCGCCAGCAGCTTGGCCGGGGCGGGTCAGCCCCAGCATTTT. Full variable domain (rest looked up from reference TRBV5-1 and TRBJ1-5): KAGVTQTPRYLIKTRGQQVTLSCSPISGHRSVSWYQQTPGQGLQFLFEYFSETQRNKGNFPGRFSGRQFSNSRSEMNVSTLELGDSALYLCASSLAGAGQPQHFGDGTRLSIL.

V is TRBV7-6 and J is TRBJ1-3; D is unclear. The CDR3 totals 14 residues. Germline V gene data show CDR1 as SGHVS and CDR2 as FNYEAQ. V lost 1 base and J lost 0, with 4 bases in between. The CDR3 DNA reads as TGTGCCAGCAGCTTAGGAATCTCTGGAAACACCATATATTTT. The encoded protein is CASSLGISGNTIYF.

This rearrangement joins TRBV7-8 to TRBJ1-1, with TRBD1 as a possible D gene (5 bases). In germline, CDR1 is SGHVS, CDR2 FQNEAQ. V shed 8 bases and J shed 4 bases, with 17 bases lying between them. There are 14 residues in the CDR3. In DNA, the CDR3 is TGTGCCAGCGGCACTGGAGGGGCTCGCACTGAAGCTTTCTTT. Encoded protein: CASGTGGARTEAFF.

V gene TRBV7-2 combines with J gene TRBJ1-5; a weak D match, TRBD1 (6 bases). V lost 6 bases to trimming and J lost 0 bases, with 12 bases between them. CDR1 is SGHTA and CDR2 is FQGNSA in the germline V gene. This CDR3 spans 15 amino acids. The CDR3 sequence: CASRRGGNSNQPQHF. CDR3 DNA: TGTGCCAGCAGGAGAGGGGGAAATAGCAATCAGCCCCAGCATTTT.

Only a few counts were recorded for this clone. V is TRBV19 and J is TRBJ1-4, with D possibly being TRBD1 (5 bases). Per the germline V gene, CDR1 is LNHDA and CDR2 is SQIVND (reference sequence). The CDR3 covers 13 residues. V was cut by 6 bases and J by 6 bases, with 11 bases left in between. The CDR3: CASRIPGYEKLFF. In DNA form, the CDR3 reads TGTGCCAGTAGGATACCAGGGTATGAAAAACTGTTTTTT.

This rearrangement joins TRBV15 to TRBJ2-7; D unresolved. The V end was cut by 5 bases, the J end by 0 bases, with 14 bases between. Germline CDR1 reads LNHNV; CDR2 reads YYDKDF (reference sequence). The CDR3 has 15 residues. CDR3 DNA: TGTGCCACCAGCGGGAACCGGGTTGGCTCCTACGAGCAGTACTTC. It codes for CATSGNRVGSYEQYF.

The rearrangement links TRBV7-2 to TRBJ2-7, with a tentative D call TRBD2 (6 bases). Looked up from germline, CDR1 is SGHTA and CDR2 is FQGNSA. CDR3 length: 16 amino acids. Trimming stripped 5 bases from V and 3 bases from J, with 20 bases between. CDR3 DNA sequence: TGTGCCAGCAGCAGAGACGGGACTCCCAGCCGCTACGAGCAGTACTTC. It codes for CASSRDGTPSRYEQYF.

The CDR3 nucleotides read TGTGCCAGCAGCCAAGGGTCGAGGGGCCGAGGTGGAGAGACCCAGTACTTC. Translating gives CASSQGSRGRGGETQYF. The rearrangement joins TRBV4-2 to TRBJ2-5; D tentatively fits TRBD1 or TRBD2 (5 bases each). V was pared by 1 base and J by 4 bases, with 19 bases between. The CDR3 is made up of 17 amino acids. Germline values: CDR1 LGHNA, CDR2 YNFKEQ.

This clone came up a few times. The rearrangement joins TRBV7-2 to TRBJ2-7, with D possibly matching TRBD1 (6 bases). Trimming removed 6 bases from V and 2 bases from J, with 26 bases in between. There are 18 residues in the CDR3. CDR1 is SGHTA, CDR2 FQGNSA, per germline. This chain's CDR3 is CASSRGKGRHLKTYEQYF. CDR3 DNA: TGTGCCAGCAGTAGGGGGAAGGGACGCCACCTCAAGACCTACGAGCAGTACTTC.

The V call is TRBV18, the J call TRBJ1-5; D might be TRBD1 (5 bases). The germline V gene has CDR1 KGHSH and CDR2 LQKENI. V was shortened by 2 bases and J by 6 bases, with 14 bases between the two germline ends. CDR3 size: 15 residues. CDR3 bases: TGTGCCAGCTCACCAAAGCAGGGCGCGGTTCAGCCCCAGCATTTT. It yields the protein CASSPKQGAVQPQHF.

CDR3: CASSLDSWDGNTGELFF. DNA for the CDR3: TGTGCCAGCAGCTTAGATTCCTGGGACGGTAACACCGGGGAGCTGTTTTTT. V is TRBV11-3 and J is TRBJ2-2; the D gene could be TRBD1 or TRBD2 (5 bases each). Between the trimmed V and J ends, which lost 0 bases and 2 bases, there was a span of 13 bases. CDR3 size: 17 residues. Germline CDR1 reads SGHNT; CDR2 reads YENEEA.

There are a few counts of this clone. The chain couples TRBV4-3 to TRBJ1-3; 7 nucleotides agree with TRBD1. Germline V CDR1 and CDR2: LGHNA, YSLEER. This CDR3 spans 15 amino acids. V was pared by 3 bases and J by 2 bases, with 4 bases of the junction left unmatched. CDR3 DNA sequence: TGCGCCAGCAGCCATCCGGGACAGCCTGGAAACACCATATATTTT. Translating gives CASSHPGQPGNTIYF.

Remarks on this clone: At the DNA level, this CDR3 is encoded by other sequences in the same sample as well. The J gene is TRBJ1-4, the V gene TRBV30, with D hard to call. CDR3 size: 12 residues. Per the germline V gene, CDR1 is GTSNPN and CDR2 is SVGIG (reference sequence). The ends were cut back, 0 bases at V and 8 bases at J, with 7 bases in the middle. CDR3 nucleotides: TGTGCCTGGAGTGTACTTCGCGAAAAACTGTTTTTT. It encodes CAWSVLREKLFF.

The gene calls are TRBV5-5 and TRBJ1-2; D is unresolved. Trimming left V 6 bases short and J 0 bases short, with 12 bases between. Per germline, CDR1 SGHKS and CDR2 YYEKEE (reference sequence). The CDR3 runs to 14 residues. The DNA of the CDR3 is TGTGCCAGCATCACGACGGCCGCTAACTATGGCTACACCTTC. Encoded protein: CASITTAANYGYTF.

This clone occurred once. This rearrangement joins TRBV2 to TRBJ1-3; the D is unclear. The CDR3 has 14 amino acids. CDR1 SNHLY and CDR2 FYNNEI come from the germline V gene. The germline V and J ends were trimmed by 7 bases and 2 bases, with 12 bases remaining between them. The CDR3 coding sequence is TGTGCCAGCACCTCAGGAGTTCCTGGAAACACCATATATTTT. The encoded protein is CASTSGVPGNTIYF.

The chain uses TRBV12-5 and TRBJ1-1; D not resolved. Trimming took 2 bases from V and 4 from J, leaving 8 bases between them. Germline V gene data show CDR1 as LGHNT and CDR2 as FRNRAP. The CDR3 runs 13 residues. The CDR3 DNA sequence: TGTGCTAGTGGTTTGAGGGCGGGCACTGAAGCTTTCTTT. Amino acids: CASGLRAGTEAFF.

The chain uses TRBV7-6 and TRBJ1-1, with 9 bases identical to TRBD1. J was trimmed by 10 bases and V by 5 bases; bases with no gene match: 17. Germline assignment: CDR1 SGHVS and CDR2 FNYEAQ. The CDR3 runs to 16 residues. This CDR3 is CASSPNQVTGGSGAFF. The CDR3 region has the DNA TGTGCCAGCAGCCCAAATCAGGTGACAGGGGGTAGCGGAGCTTTCTTT.